This TCR beta chain comes out of a study of Graves' ophthalmopathy and Graves' hyperthyroidism. CDR1 and CDR2 from the germline V gene are WSHSY and SAAADI. Trimming cost V 2 bases and J 5 bases, with 16 bases left between them. This CDR3 comprises 16 residues. Amplification of the TCR beta CDR3 regions used RNA transcripts (as template). First-round RT-PCR employed HTBI primers, with a second-round multiplex PCR after it. One entry per CDR3 protein, called by TCRdb with MiXCR from the multiplex PCR reads. The sample carries over a million distinct CDR3 sequences, about 35% recorded once. The sequence derives from an adult man with Graves' hyperthyroidism. The sample was peripheral blood or thyroid tissue (not recorded which). The chain couples TRBV10-2 to TRBJ1-5, with TRBD1 as a possible D gene (6 bases). CDR3 sequence: CASSEPDSNPYQPQHF. The DNA of the CDR3 is TGCGCCAGCAGTGAGCCGGACAGTAACCCCTATCAGCCCCAGCATTTT.